This TCR beta chain comes out of a study of OX40 agonist ivuxolimab in advanced cancers. With respect to this clone: Its specificity is not known.

Per the germline V gene, CDR1 is SGHRS and CDR2 is YFSETQ. With 5 bases clipped from V and 3 bases from J, the junction kept 9 bases outside the gene matches. CDR3 length: 15 residues. Profiling relied on immunoSEQ multiplex PCR, and the TCRdb table lists in-frame clones only, not all of them. Seen here are 75,000 to 95,000 clones, around 87% observed once, and the top ten hold about 4%. Study observations and caveats: Doses of 0.1 to 3.0 mg/kg were accompanied by clonal expansion of CD4+ and CD8+ blood T cells by week 6.

This clonotype was sampled from an adult with an advanced solid tumor such as melanoma, head and neck, liver or kidney cancer. V is TRBV5-1 and J is TRBJ2-7; 9 bases match TRBD1. This specimen was CD4+ or CD8+ T cells sorted from blood, taken in a trial of the OX40 agonist ivuxolimab. DNA of the CDR3: TGCGCCAGCAGATATCCGGGACAGGGTTTCTACGAGCAGTACTTC. This translates into CASRYPGQGFYEQYF. The complete variable domain, with remaining parts taken from reference TRBV5-1 and TRBJ2-7, reads KAGVTQTPRYLIKTRGQQVTLSCSPISGHRSVSWYQQTPGQGLQFLFEYFSETQRNKGNFPGRFSGRQFSNSRSEMNVSTLELGDSALYLCASRYPGQGFYEQYFGPGTRLTVT.